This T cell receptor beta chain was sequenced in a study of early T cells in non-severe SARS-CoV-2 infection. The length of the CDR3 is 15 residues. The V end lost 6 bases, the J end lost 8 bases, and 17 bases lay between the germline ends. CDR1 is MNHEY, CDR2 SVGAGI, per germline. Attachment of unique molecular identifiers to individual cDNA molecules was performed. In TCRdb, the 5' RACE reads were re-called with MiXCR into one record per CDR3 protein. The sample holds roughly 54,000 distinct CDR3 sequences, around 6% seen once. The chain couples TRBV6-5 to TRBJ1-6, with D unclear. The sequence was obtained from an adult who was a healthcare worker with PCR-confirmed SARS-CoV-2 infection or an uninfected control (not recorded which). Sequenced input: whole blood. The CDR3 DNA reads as TGTGCCAGCAGCCCCTCGTGGCAGCCTGATTCACCCCTCCACTTT. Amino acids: CASSPSWQPDSPLHF.